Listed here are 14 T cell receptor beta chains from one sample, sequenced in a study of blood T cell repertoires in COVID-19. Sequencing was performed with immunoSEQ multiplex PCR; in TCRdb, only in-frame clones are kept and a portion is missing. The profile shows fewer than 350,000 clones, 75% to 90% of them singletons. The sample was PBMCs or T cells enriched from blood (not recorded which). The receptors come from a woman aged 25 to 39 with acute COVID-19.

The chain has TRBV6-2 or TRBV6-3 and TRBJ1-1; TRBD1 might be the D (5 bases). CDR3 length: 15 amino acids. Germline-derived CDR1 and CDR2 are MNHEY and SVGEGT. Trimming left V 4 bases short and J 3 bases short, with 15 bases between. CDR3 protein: CASSSSGTQHTEAFF. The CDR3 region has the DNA TGTGCCAGCAGTTCATCCGGGACTCAGCACACTGAAGCTTTCTTT.

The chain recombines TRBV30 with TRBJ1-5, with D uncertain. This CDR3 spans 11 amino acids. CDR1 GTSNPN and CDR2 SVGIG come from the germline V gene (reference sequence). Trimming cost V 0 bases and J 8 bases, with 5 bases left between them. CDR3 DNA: TGTGCCTGGAGTGTCGGGGAGCCCCAGCATTTT. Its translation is CAWSVGEPQHF.

CDR3 sequence: CASSPPRRGGFTGELFF. The CDR3 DNA reads TGTGCCAGCAGTCCCCCCCGGAGAGGGGGCTTCACCGGGGAGCTGTTTTTT. The chain links TRBV6-6 to TRBJ2-2, with 7 bases lining up with TRBD1. This CDR3 has 17 amino acids. Germline V gives CDR1 MNHNY, CDR2 SVGAGI (reference sequence). J was trimmed by 4 bases and V by 5 bases; bases with no gene match: 13.

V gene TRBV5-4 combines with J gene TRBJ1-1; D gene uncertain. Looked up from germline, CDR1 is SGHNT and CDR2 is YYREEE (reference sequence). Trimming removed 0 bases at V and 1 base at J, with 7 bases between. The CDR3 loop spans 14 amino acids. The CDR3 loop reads CASSLGAANTEAFF. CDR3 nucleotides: TGTGCCAGCAGCTTGGGGGCAGCGAACACTGAAGCTTTCTTT.

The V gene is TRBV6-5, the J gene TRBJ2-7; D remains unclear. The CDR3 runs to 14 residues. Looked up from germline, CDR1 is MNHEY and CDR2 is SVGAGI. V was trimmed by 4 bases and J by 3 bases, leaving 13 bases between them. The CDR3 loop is CASSSYRYVYEQYF. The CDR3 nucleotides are TGTGCCAGCAGTTCCTACCGATACGTCTACGAGCAGTACTTC.

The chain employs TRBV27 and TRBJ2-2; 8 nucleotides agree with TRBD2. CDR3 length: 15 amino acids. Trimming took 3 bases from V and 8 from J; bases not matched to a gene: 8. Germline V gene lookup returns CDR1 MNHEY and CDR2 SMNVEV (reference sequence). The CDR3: CASSFSGGPGGELFF. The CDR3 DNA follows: TGTGCCAGCAGTTTCAGCGGGGGTCCCGGGGGGGAGCTGTTTTTT.

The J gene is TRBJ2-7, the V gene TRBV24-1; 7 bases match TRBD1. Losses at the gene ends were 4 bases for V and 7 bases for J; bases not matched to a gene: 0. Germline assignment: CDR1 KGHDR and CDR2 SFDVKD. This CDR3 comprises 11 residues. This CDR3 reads CATSETGEQYF. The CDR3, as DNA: TGTGCCACCAGTGAGACAGGGGAGCAGTACTTC.

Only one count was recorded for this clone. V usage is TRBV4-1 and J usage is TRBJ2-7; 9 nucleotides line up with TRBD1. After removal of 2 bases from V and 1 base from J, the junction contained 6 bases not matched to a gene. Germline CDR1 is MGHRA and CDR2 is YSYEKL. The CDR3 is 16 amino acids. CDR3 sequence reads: CASSQIVGTGSYEQYF. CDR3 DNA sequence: TGCGCCAGCAGCCAAATTGTGGGGACAGGGTCCTACGAGCAGTACTTC.

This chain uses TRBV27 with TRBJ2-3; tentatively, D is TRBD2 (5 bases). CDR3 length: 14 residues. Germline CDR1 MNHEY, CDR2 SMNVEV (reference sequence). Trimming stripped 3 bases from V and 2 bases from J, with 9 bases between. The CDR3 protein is CASSFIRDTDTQYF. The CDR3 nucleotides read TGTGCCAGCAGTTTCATCCGGGACACAGATACGCAGTATTTT.

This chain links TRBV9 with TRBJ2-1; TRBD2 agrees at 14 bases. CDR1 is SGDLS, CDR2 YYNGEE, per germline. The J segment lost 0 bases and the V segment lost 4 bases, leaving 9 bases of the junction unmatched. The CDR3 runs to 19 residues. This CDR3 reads CASSPRQGTSGSSYNEQFF. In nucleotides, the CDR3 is TGTGCCAGCAGCCCCAGGCAAGGGACTAGCGGGAGCTCCTACAATGAGCAGTTCTTC.

For the CDR3, the DNA is TGTGCCAGTAGTATAGGACAGCGGGAGGGCCTAGGGGATGAGCAGTTCTTC. It yields the protein CASSIGQREGLGDEQFF. This rearrangement joins TRBV19 to TRBJ2-1; TRBD2 agrees at 10 bases. Germline CDR1 is LNHDA and CDR2 is SQIVND (reference sequence). The CDR3 covers 17 residues. V lost 1 base and J lost 8; bases outside the gene matches: 11.

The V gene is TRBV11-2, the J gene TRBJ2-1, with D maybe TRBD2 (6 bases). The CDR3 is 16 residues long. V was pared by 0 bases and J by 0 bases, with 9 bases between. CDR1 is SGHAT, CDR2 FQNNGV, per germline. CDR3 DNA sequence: TGTGCCAGCAGCTTAGATACCGGGAGCTCCTACAATGAGCAGTTCTTC. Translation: CASSLDTGSSYNEQFF.

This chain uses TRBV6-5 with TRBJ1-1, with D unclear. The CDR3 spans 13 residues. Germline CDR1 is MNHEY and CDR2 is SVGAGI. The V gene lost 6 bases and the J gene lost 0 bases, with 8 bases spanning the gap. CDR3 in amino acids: CASSTTLNTEAFF. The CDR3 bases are TGTGCCAGCAGCACGACACTGAACACTGAAGCTTTCTTT.

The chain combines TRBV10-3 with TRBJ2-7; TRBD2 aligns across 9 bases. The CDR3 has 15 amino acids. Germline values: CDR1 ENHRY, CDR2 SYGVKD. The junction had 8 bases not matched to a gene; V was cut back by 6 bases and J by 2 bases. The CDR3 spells CAIRGETSGTYEQYF. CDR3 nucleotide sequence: TGTGCCATCAGGGGAGAGACTAGCGGTACCTACGAGCAGTACTTC.